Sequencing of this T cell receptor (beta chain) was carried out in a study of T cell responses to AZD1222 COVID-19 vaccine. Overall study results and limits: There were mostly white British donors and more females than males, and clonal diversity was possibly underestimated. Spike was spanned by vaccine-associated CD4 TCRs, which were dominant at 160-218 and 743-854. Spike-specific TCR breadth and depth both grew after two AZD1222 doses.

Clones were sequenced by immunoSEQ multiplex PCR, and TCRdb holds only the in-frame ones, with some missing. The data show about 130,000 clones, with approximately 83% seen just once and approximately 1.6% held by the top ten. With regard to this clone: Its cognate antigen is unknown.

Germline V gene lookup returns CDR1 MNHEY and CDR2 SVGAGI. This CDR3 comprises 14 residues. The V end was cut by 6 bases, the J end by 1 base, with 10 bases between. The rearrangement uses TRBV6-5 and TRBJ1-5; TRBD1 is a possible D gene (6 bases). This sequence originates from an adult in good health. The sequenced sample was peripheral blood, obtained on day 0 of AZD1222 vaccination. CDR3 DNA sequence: TGTGCCAGCAGCCAAGGACAGAGCAATCAGCCCCAGCATTTT. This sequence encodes CASSQGQSNQPQHF.